This T cell receptor (beta chain) appears in the sequencing data of a study of cytomegalovirus exposure and HLA in healthy donors. Study information: For the roughly 390 genotyped donors, 81% fell within the Caucasian-associated ancestry cluster. Study-wide results and limits: V- and J-gene trimming in TCR beta was tied to a missense DCLRE1C variant by an analysis performed later. The HLA-A and HLA-B alleles of most subjects were reportedly predicted accurately from TCR beta sequences. Researchers counted 180 or so TCR beta chains as cytomegalovirus-associated.

Germline V CDR1 and CDR2: SGHDN, FVKESK. The length of the CDR3 is 15 residues. The V end was cut by 1 base, the J end by 7 bases, with 17 bases between. As to this clone: What it binds is not known.

Primers included in the PCR were 60 Vbeta and 13 Jbeta primers. Sequenced by immunoSEQ multiplex PCR; TCRdb stores in-frame clones only, minus some. This table has roughly 150,000 clones, nearly 80% appearing once. The chain joins TRBV14 to TRBJ2-7; no reliable D call. The origin of this receptor is a male donor in good health and CMV-seronegative. The sequencing sample was made of PBMCs. The CDR3 DNA reads TGTGCCAGCAGCCAAGCCTTCCGGCGGAACTGGGAGCAGTACTTC. Translating it yields CASSQAFRRNWEQYF.